These 6 T cell receptor beta chains share one sample of origin, sequenced in a study of CD8+ T cells in alopecia areata. RNA extraction and reverse transcription yielded cDNA as sequencing template. Assay: immunoSEQ multiplex PCR; the TCRdb copy retains only in-frame clones and omits some. Listed for the sample are 250,000 or so clones, none seen a single time. Using CD4, CD8alpha, NKG2D, NKG2ACE and other markers, pooled cutaneous lymph node cells were sorted. What was sequenced was CD4+ T cells sorted from a lymph node. The receptors come from a C3H/HeJ mouse with alopecia areata. MHC haplotype of the mouse line: H2-k.

As to this clone: Gene names follow the mouse nomenclature. The read finishes 4 residues shy of the CDR3 end, and the germline J gene is used to complete it. Other DNA sequences from this sample encode an identical CDR3 as well. The V call is TRBV19, the J call TRBJ2-1, with 10 bases fitting TRBD2. The J segment lost 2 bases and the V segment lost 5 bases, leaving 4 bases of the junction unmatched. The length of the CDR3 is 15 residues. Germline loops: CDR1 FNHDT, CDR2 SITEND (reference sequence). The sequenced CDR3 bases are TGTGCCAGCAGCCCAGACTGGGGGGACTATGCT. Residues: CASSPDWGDYA. The CDR3, in full, reads CASSPDWGDYAEQFF.

This clone turned up a few times. Genes and germline come from the mouse. The sequence runs out 4 residues before the end of the CDR3; the remainder is reconstructed from the germline J gene. The sample holds other DNA sequences that translate to the same CDR3. V gene TRBV1 combines with J gene TRBJ2-1; 7 bases are a match to TRBD1. Germline assignment: CDR1 NSQYPW and CDR2 LRSPGD (reference sequence). J lost 3 bases, V lost 1 base, and 3 bases had no gene match. The CDR3 totals 15 residues. The CDR3 spells CTCSAGTGIYAEQFF. The sequenced part of the CDR3 DNA is TGCACCTGCAGTGCAGGGACAGGAATCTATGCT.

This clone was detected ten times or more. The gene names given are mouse names. From the germline J gene comes the end of the CDR3, since the read stops 3 residues before it. The V gene is TRBV1, the J gene TRBJ1-6; D is perhaps TRBD1 (5 bases). TRBJ1-6 is an open reading frame whose function is uncertain. Between the trimmed V and J ends, which lost 4 bases and 4 bases, there was a span of 5 bases. Germline loops: CDR1 NSQYPW, CDR2 LRSPGD (reference sequence). The CDR3 is made up of 13 amino acids. The part of the CDR3 DNA that was read is TGCACCTGCAGTGGACAGTATAATTCGCCC. It specifies CTCSGQYNSP. The whole CDR3 reads CTCSGQYNSPLYF.

On this clone: Gene and germline names: mouse. The sequenced fragment ends 4 residues before the CDR3 boundary, so the rest is inferred from the germline J gene. The chain employs TRBV1 and TRBJ2-4; tentatively, D is TRBD1 (6 bases). From germline, CDR1 is NSQYPW and CDR2 LRSPGD (reference sequence). CDR3 length: 15 residues. The V end was cut by 4 bases, the J end by 0 bases, with 11 bases between. The chain's CDR3 is CTCSVGTTSQNTLYF. CDR3 DNA (partial): TGCACCTGCAGTGTCGGGACAACTAGTCAAAAC.

Concerning this clone itself: Mouse names are used for the genes. The CDR3 extends 4 residues past the end of the read, so its final part is completed from the germline J gene. This chain joins TRBV14 and TRBJ2-5, with D perhaps matching TRBD2 (6 bases). Trimming stripped 2 bases from V and 2 bases from J, with 9 bases between. CDR1 and CDR2 from the germline V gene are SGHDT and FRDEAV. The CDR3 is made up of 14 amino acids. The CDR3 loop is CASSLWGTQDTQYF. The sequenced CDR3 bases are TGTGCCAGCAGTTTATGGGGGACCCAAGAC.

The table lists this clone with a few counts. The gene symbols are mouse symbols. The CDR3 goes on 4 residues after the read ends, and that part is filled in from the germline J gene. This chain joins TRBV17 and TRBJ2-3, with TRBD1 as a possible D gene (6 bases). This CDR3 is 14 amino acids long. The V gene lost 3 bases and the J gene lost 3 bases, with 10 bases spanning the gap. The germline V gene has CDR1 MNHDT and CDR2 YYDKIL. The sequenced CDR3 bases are TGTGCTAGCAGTAGCACAGGGATGGCAGAA. It specifies CASSSTGMAE. The complete CDR3 protein is CASSSTGMAETLYF.